This section outlines one T cell receptor beta chain sequence together with its context. Its antigen remains unknown. Germline and junction disagree at one end, which may indicate a read error. The CDR3 covers 13 residues. CDR1 is SGHDN and CDR2 is FVKESK in the germline V gene. Sequenced by immunoSEQ multiplex PCR; TCRdb stores in-frame clones only, minus some. The data show some 130,000 clones, about 94% seen once. The sample comes from a study of T cell responses to AZD1222 COVID-19 vaccine. Overall study results and limits: The breadth and depth of Spike-specific TCRs increased once two AZD1222 doses had been given. Clonal diversity was possibly underestimated; the donors were predominantly white British and more often female.

This receptor was obtained from an adult in good health. The input for sequencing was peripheral blood, taken on day 0 of AZD1222 vaccination. This chain uses TRBV14 with TRBJ1-2; TRBD1 aligns across 8 bases. CDR3 bases: TGTGCCAGCAGCCCAGCAAGACAGGGGTTTGAGGTCTTC. Protein: CASSPARQGFEVF.